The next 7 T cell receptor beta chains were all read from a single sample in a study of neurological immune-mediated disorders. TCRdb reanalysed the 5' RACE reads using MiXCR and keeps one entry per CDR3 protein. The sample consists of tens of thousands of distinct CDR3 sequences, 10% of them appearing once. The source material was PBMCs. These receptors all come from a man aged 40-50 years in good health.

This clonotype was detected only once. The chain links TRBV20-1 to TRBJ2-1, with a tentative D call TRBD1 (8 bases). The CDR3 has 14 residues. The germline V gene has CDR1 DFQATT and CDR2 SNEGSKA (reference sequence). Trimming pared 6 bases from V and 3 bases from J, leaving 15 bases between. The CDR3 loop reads CSAEAGQDYNEQFF. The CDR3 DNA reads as TGCAGTGCCGAAGCGGGACAGGACTACAATGAGCAGTTCTTC.

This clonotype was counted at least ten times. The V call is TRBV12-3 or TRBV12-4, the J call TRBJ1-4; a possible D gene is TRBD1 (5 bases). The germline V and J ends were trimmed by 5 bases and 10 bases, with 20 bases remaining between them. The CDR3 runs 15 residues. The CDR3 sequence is CASSPPSGAVGKLFF. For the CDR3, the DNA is TGTGCCAGCAGTCCCCCCAGTGGGGCTGTCGGAAAACTGTTTTTT.

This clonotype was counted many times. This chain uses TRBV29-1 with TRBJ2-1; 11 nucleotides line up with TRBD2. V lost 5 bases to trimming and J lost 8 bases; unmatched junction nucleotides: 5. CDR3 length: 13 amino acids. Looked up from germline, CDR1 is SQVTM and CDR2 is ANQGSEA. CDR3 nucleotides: TGCAGCGTTACTAGCGGGAGATTTGATGAGCAGTTCTTC. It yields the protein CSVTSGRFDEQFF.

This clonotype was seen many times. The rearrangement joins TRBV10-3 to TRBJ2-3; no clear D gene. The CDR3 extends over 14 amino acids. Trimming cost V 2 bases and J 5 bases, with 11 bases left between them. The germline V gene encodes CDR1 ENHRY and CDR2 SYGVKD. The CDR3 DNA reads TGTGCCATCAGTGAGCCCTCAAGAGGAGATACGCAGTATTTT. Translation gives CAISEPSRGDTQYF.

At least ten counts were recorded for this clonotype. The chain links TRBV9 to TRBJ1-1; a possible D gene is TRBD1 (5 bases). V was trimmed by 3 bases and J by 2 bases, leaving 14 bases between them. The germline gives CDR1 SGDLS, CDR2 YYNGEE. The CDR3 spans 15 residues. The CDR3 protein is CASSDEGIVNTEAFF. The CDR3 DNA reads TGTGCCAGCAGCGATGAGGGGATCGTCAACACTGAAGCTTTCTTT.

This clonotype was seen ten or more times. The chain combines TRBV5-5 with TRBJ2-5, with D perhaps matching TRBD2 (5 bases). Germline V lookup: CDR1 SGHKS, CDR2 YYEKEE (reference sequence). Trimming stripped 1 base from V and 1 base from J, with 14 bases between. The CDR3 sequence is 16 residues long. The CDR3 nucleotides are TGTGCCAGCAGCTTGTTTGGGGAGTCAGTCCAAGAGACCCAGTACTTC. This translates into CASSLFGESVQETQYF.

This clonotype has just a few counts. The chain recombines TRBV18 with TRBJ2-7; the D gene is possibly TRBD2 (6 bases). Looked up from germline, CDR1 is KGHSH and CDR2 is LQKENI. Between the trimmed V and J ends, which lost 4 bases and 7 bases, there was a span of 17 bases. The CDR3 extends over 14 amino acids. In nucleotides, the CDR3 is TGTGCCAGCTCACAGATCCGGGACGGGGGTGAGCAGTACTTC. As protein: CASSQIRDGGEQYF.